The clone carrying this TCR beta chain was detected ten times or more. Its cognate antigen is unknown. Findings of the study overall: Greatest tumor Treg TCR overlap was with tumor naive CD4+ cells.

The CDR3 has 13 amino acids. V shed 0 bases and J shed 10 bases, with 13 bases lying between them. CDR1 GTSNPN and CDR2 SVGIG come from the germline V gene (reference sequence). In TCRdb, the 5' RACE reads were re-called with MiXCR into one record per CDR3 protein. The sample shows over 25,000 distinct CDR3 sequences, 20% to 30% of them seen only once. Tregs were sorted as CD4+CD25+CD127-/low cells. The J gene is TRBJ2-1, the V gene TRBV30; no reliable D call. The receptor comes from a female donor with breast cancer. Sequenced material: tumor-infiltrating Tregs sorted from the breast tumor. The CDR3 protein is CAWSVLVLSEQFF. The CDR3 DNA sequence: TGTGCCTGGAGTGTACTGGTCCTCTCGGAGCAGTTCTTC.